The text below deals with one T cell receptor (beta chain). Its antigen is still unknown. CDR1 SQVTM and CDR2 ANQGSEA come from the germline V gene. Trimming took 7 bases from V and 6 from J; bases not matched to a gene: 13. The CDR3 has 15 residues. The sample is drawn from a study of cytomegalovirus exposure and HLA in healthy donors. Study-wide context: Researchers found that approximately 85% of 398 genotyped donors fell within the Caucasian-associated ancestry cluster. Points from the study as a whole: Immune exposure was documented only through CMV serostatus. A further, later analysis showed that HLA-associated TCR beta chains (compared with equally common others) were more clonally expanded.

The study ran its PCR with 60 Vbeta and 13 Jbeta primers. Generated by immunoSEQ multiplex PCR, the TCRdb table keeps only in-frame clones and is missing some. Here the sample spans about 68,000 clones, approximately 78% being singletons. Material for sequencing was PBMCs. The chain uses TRBV29-1 and TRBJ2-1; TRBD2 agrees at 9 bases. The origin of this receptor is a human donor in good health. CDR3 region: CSAVLIAGVSNEQFF. As DNA, the CDR3 is TGCAGCGCCGTCCTTATAGCGGGGGTTAGCAATGAGCAGTTCTTC.